This TCR beta chain is from a study of blood T cell repertoires in COVID-19. Turning to the study itself: From the United States, Italy and Spain came samples of acute and convalescent COVID-19.

Measured with immunoSEQ multiplex PCR; TCRdb has only the in-frame clones, and not every one. The table has some 300,000 clones, around nine tenths seen once. CDR1 is KGHSH and CDR2 is LQKENI in the germline V gene. The CDR3 sequence is 15 residues long. V shed 6 bases and J shed 1 base, with 15 bases lying between them. Sequenced sample: PBMCs or T cells enriched from blood (not recorded which). The rearrangement uses TRBV18 and TRBJ1-1, with D tentatively TRBD1 (6 bases). The receptor was derived from a woman aged 25 to 39 who had recovered from COVID-19. The CDR3 sequence: CASSPGHRTNTEAFF. For the CDR3, the DNA is TGTGCCAGCTCCCCGGGACACCGGACGAACACTGAAGCTTTCTTT.